Listed below are T cell receptor beta chains from one sample, sequenced in a study of siplizumab effects on memory and regulatory T cells. Measured with immunoSEQ multiplex PCR; TCRdb has only the in-frame clones, and not every one. The repertoire holds approximately 100,000 clones, with roughly 91% as singletons. The source material was non-Treg CD4+ T cells sorted from blood. The receptors were gathered from a human donor in good health. CDR3s include the opening cysteine and the closing phenylalanine or tryptophan. Fields, in order: D gene, clone size, V gene, J gene, CDR3 protein, CDR3 DNA. D genes are given only for firm matches. Clone size appears in some rows only: once, few, many, or a class for an expanded clone.

d_gene: NA; abundance: NA; v_gene: TRBV4-1; j_gene: TRBJ2-7; CDR3aa: CASSQGHTDKSYEQYF; CDR3nt: TGCGCCAGCAGCCAAGGCCACACAGATAAATCCTACGAGCAGTACTTC
d_gene: NA; abundance: NA; v_gene: TRBV19; j_gene: TRBJ1-3; CDR3aa: CASSIGESSGNTIYF; CDR3nt: TGTGCCAGTAGTATTGGGGAGAGCTCTGGAAACACCATATATTTT
d_gene: NA; abundance: NA; v_gene: TRBV25-1; j_gene: TRBJ2-7; CDR3aa: CASRDGIEQYF; CDR3nt: TGTGCCAGCAGGGACGGGATCGAGCAGTACTTC
d_gene: TRBD2; abundance: NA; v_gene: TRBV6-5; j_gene: TRBJ2-2; CDR3aa: CASSRGGVTDGELFF; CDR3nt: TGTGCCAGCAGCCGTGGGGGGGTTACTGACGGGGAGCTGTTTTTT
d_gene: NA; abundance: NA; v_gene: TRBV5-4; j_gene: TRBJ2-7; CDR3aa: CASSLAGTLSYEQYF; CDR3nt: TGTGCCAGCAGCTTAGCAGGGACTCTATCCTACGAGCAGTACTTC
d_gene: NA; abundance: once; v_gene: TRBV7-2; j_gene: TRBJ2-1; CDR3aa: CASSFSPGLGYNNEQFF; CDR3nt: TGTGCCAGCAGCTTCAGCCCGGGACTGGGATATAACAATGAGCAGTTCTTC
d_gene: NA; abundance: NA; v_gene: TRBV18; j_gene: TRBJ2-1; CDR3aa: CASSPREAPRNEQFF; CDR3nt: TGTGCCAGCTCACCACGGGAAGCCCCCCGCAATGAGCAGTTCTTC
d_gene: NA; abundance: once; v_gene: TRBV10-3; j_gene: TRBJ2-1; CDR3aa: CAISDHNEQFF; CDR3nt: TGTGCCATCAGCGACCACAATGAGCAGTTCTTC
d_gene: TRBD1; abundance: NA; v_gene: TRBV7-2; j_gene: TRBJ2-2; CDR3aa: CASSYKTGVTGELFF; CDR3nt: TGTGCCAGCAGCTACAAGACAGGGGTTACCGGGGAGCTGTTTTTT
d_gene: NA; abundance: NA; v_gene: TRBV9; j_gene: TRBJ1-4; CDR3aa: CASSVDPTEKLFF; CDR3nt: TGTGCCAGCAGCGTAGATCCTACTGAAAAACTGTTTTTT
d_gene: NA; abundance: once; v_gene: TRBV7-9; j_gene: TRBJ1-1; CDR3aa: CASSLGWGANTEAFF; CDR3nt: TGTGCCAGCAGCTTAGGGTGGGGTGCGAACACTGAAGCTTTCTTT
d_gene: TRBD1; abundance: NA; v_gene: TRBV2; j_gene: TRBJ1-2; CDR3aa: CASRDRARGYTF; CDR3nt: TGTGCCAGCAGGGACAGGGCTCGAGGCTACACCTTC
d_gene: TRBD1; abundance: NA; v_gene: TRBV5-1; j_gene: TRBJ2-7; CDR3aa: CASSIRQGTKTYEQYF; CDR3nt: TGCGCCAGCAGCATCCGACAGGGAACCAAAACCTACGAGCAGTACTTC
d_gene: TRBD1; abundance: NA; v_gene: TRBV30; j_gene: TRBJ1-1; CDR3aa: CAWNQDRRTEAFF; CDR3nt: TGTGCCTGGAACCAGGACAGGCGCACTGAAGCTTTCTTT
d_gene: NA; abundance: few; v_gene: TRBV7-2; j_gene: TRBJ2-2; CDR3aa: CASSLAGPLKGGELFF; CDR3nt: TGTGCCAGCAGCTTAGCCGGGCCCCTTAAGGGTGGGGAGCTGTTTTTT
d_gene: NA; abundance: once; v_gene: TRBV7-6; j_gene: TRBJ1-3; CDR3aa: CASSLQGTISGNTIYF; CDR3nt: TGTGCCAGCAGCTTACAGGGGACTATCTCTGGAAACACCATATATTTT
d_gene: TRBD1; abundance: once; v_gene: TRBV5-1; j_gene: TRBJ1-3; CDR3aa: CASFLGTGSGNTIYF; CDR3nt: TGCGCCAGCTTCCTTGGGACAGGCTCTGGAAACACCATATATTTT
d_gene: NA; abundance: NA; v_gene: TRBV19; j_gene: TRBJ1-5; CDR3aa: CASSIGAGSNQPQHF; CDR3nt: TGTGCCAGTAGTATAGGCGCAGGGTCGAATCAGCCCCAGCATTTT
d_gene: TRBD1; abundance: NA; v_gene: TRBV7-3; j_gene: TRBJ2-1; CDR3aa: CASSSALDRAEQFF; CDR3nt: TGTGCCAGCAGCTCCGCCCTGGACAGGGCTGAGCAGTTCTTC
d_gene: TRBD1; abundance: NA; v_gene: TRBV5-6; j_gene: TRBJ2-5; CDR3aa: CASSRTGGLQYF; CDR3nt: TGTGCCAGCAGCCGTACAGGGGGCCTCCAGTACTTC
d_gene: NA; abundance: NA; v_gene: TRBV18; j_gene: TRBJ2-2; CDR3aa: CASSPPIGGASNTGELFF; CDR3nt: TGTGCCAGCTCACCACCGATAGGGGGGGCATCGAACACCGGGGAGCTGTTTTTT
d_gene: NA; abundance: NA; v_gene: TRBV5-4; j_gene: TRBJ1-1; CDR3aa: CASSFTEMNTEAFF; CDR3nt: TGTGCCAGCAGCTTTACGGAAATGAACACTGAAGCTTTCTTT
d_gene: NA; abundance: NA; v_gene: TRBV6-1; j_gene: TRBJ2-3; CDR3aa: CASSDPRLSTDTQYF; CDR3nt: TGTGCCAGCAGTGATCCCAGACTTAGCACAGATACGCAGTATTTT
d_gene: NA; abundance: NA; v_gene: TRBV7-7; j_gene: TRBJ2-5; CDR3aa: CASSLVRIGETQYF; CDR3nt: TGTGCTAGCAGCTTAGTTCGTATAGGGGAGACCCAGTACTTC
d_gene: TRBD1; abundance: NA; v_gene: TRBV19; j_gene: TRBJ1-2; CDR3aa: CASSTSGGQQGQGPYGYTF; CDR3nt: TGTGCCAGTAGTACCTCTGGGGGACAGCAGGGACAAGGTCCCTATGGCTACACCTTC
d_gene: NA; abundance: NA; v_gene: TRBV28; j_gene: TRBJ1-4; CDR3aa: CASRWGINEKLFF; CDR3nt: TGTGCCAGCAGATGGGGTATTAATGAAAAACTGTTTTTT
d_gene: NA; abundance: once; v_gene: TRBV28; j_gene: TRBJ2-2; CDR3aa: CATHETRRNTGELFF; CDR3nt: TGTGCCACTCATGAGACTAGACGTAACACCGGGGAGCTGTTTTTT
d_gene: NA; abundance: NA; v_gene: TRBV13; j_gene: TRBJ1-1; CDR3aa: CASSLSRSGEAFF; CDR3nt: TGTGCCAGCAGCCTTAGTCGAAGCGGGGAAGCTTTCTTT
d_gene: NA; abundance: NA; v_gene: TRBV19; j_gene: TRBJ2-5; CDR3aa: CASQKAGVLGETQYF; CDR3nt: TGTGCCAGCCAGAAAGCCGGGGTGTTGGGGGAGACCCAGTACTTC
d_gene: NA; abundance: NA; v_gene: TRBV9; j_gene: TRBJ2-7; CDR3aa: CAPVVNEQYF; CDR3nt: TGTGCCCCCGTAGTGAACGAGCAGTACTTC
d_gene: TRBD2; abundance: NA; v_gene: TRBV15; j_gene: TRBJ2-1; CDR3aa: CATSTLSGRGYNEQFF; CDR3nt: TGTGCCACCAGCACCCTCAGCGGGAGAGGTTACAATGAGCAGTTCTTC
d_gene: NA; abundance: few; v_gene: TRBV30; j_gene: TRBJ1-1; CDR3aa: CAWSDLVKRAFF; CDR3nt: TGTGCCTGGAGTGACCTAGTAAAAAGGGCTTTCTTT
d_gene: NA; abundance: NA; v_gene: TRBV2; j_gene: TRBJ1-1; CDR3aa: CASRIGTVQNTEAFF; CDR3nt: TGTGCCAGCAGGATAGGGACGGTGCAGAACACTGAAGCTTTCTTT
d_gene: NA; abundance: NA; v_gene: TRBV10-3; j_gene: TRBJ2-7; CDR3aa: CAISDSSTPYEQYF; CDR3nt: TGTGCCATCAGTGACTCCTCTACCCCGTACGAGCAGTACTTC
d_gene: TRBD2; abundance: NA; v_gene: TRBV7-9; j_gene: TRBJ2-2; CDR3aa: CASSTPGLAGAGELFF; CDR3nt: TGTGCCAGCAGCACGCCGGGACTAGCGGGAGCTGGGGAGCTGTTTTTT
d_gene: TRBD2; abundance: NA; v_gene: TRBV19; j_gene: TRBJ2-6; CDR3aa: CASSFTGLAGFSGANVLTF; CDR3nt: TGTGCCAGTAGTTTTACGGGACTAGCGGGATTCTCTGGGGCCAACGTCCTGACTTTC
d_gene: TRBD2; abundance: once; v_gene: TRBV4-3; j_gene: TRBJ2-1; CDR3aa: CASSPLAGGDEQFF; CDR3nt: TGCGCCAGCAGCCCACTAGCGGGAGGTGATGAGCAGTTCTTC
d_gene: TRBD1; abundance: NA; v_gene: TRBV7-9; j_gene: TRBJ1-1; CDR3aa: CASRKTGFTEAFF; CDR3nt: TGTGCCAGCAGAAAGACAGGGTTCACTGAAGCTTTCTTT
d_gene: NA; abundance: few; v_gene: TRBV5-1; j_gene: TRBJ1-1; CDR3aa: CASSFFVSGAEAFF; CDR3nt: TGCGCCAGCAGCTTTTTCGTCAGCGGCGCTGAAGCTTTCTTT
d_gene: TRBD2; abundance: NA; v_gene: TRBV15; j_gene: TRBJ2-2; CDR3aa: CATDGLAGAGELFF; CDR3nt: TGTGCCACAGATGGACTAGCGGGGGCCGGGGAGCTGTTTTTT
d_gene: TRBD2; abundance: NA; v_gene: TRBV5-4; j_gene: TRBJ2-3; CDR3aa: CASSRGGDTQYF; CDR3nt: TGTGCCAGCAGCCGGGGGGGAGATACGCAGTATTTT
d_gene: TRBD1; abundance: NA; v_gene: TRBV5-1; j_gene: TRBJ2-2; CDR3aa: CASSRRAGGEGTGELFF; CDR3nt: TGCGCCAGCAGCCGAAGGGCAGGGGGCGAAGGCACCGGGGAGCTGTTTTTT
d_gene: NA; abundance: NA; v_gene: TRBV18; j_gene: TRBJ1-1; CDR3aa: CASSPALNTEAFF; CDR3nt: TGTGCCAGCTCACCAGCTCTGAACACTGAAGCTTTCTTT
d_gene: NA; abundance: NA; v_gene: TRBV7-2; j_gene: TRBJ2-2; CDR3aa: CASSPGGLNTGELFF; CDR3nt: TGTGCCAGCAGCCCCGGGGGACTGAACACCGGGGAGCTGTTTTTT
d_gene: NA; abundance: once; v_gene: TRBV7-2; j_gene: TRBJ2-7; CDR3aa: CASSRSGQGNYEQYF; CDR3nt: TGTGCCAGCAGCCGAAGCGGCCAGGGAAACTACGAGCAGTACTTC
d_gene: NA; abundance: NA; v_gene: TRBV5-4; j_gene: TRBJ1-1; CDR3aa: CASSLTGGEAFF; CDR3nt: TGTGCCAGCAGCTTGACGGGGGGGGAAGCTTTCTTT
d_gene: TRBD2; abundance: NA; v_gene: TRBV14; j_gene: TRBJ2-1; CDR3aa: CASSHPGGARNEQFF; CDR3nt: TGTGCCAGCAGCCACCCGGGAGGGGCACGCAATGAGCAGTTCTTC
d_gene: NA; abundance: NA; v_gene: TRBV28; j_gene: TRBJ1-5; CDR3aa: CATLSGMKSNQPQHF; CDR3nt: TGTGCCACATTATCCGGGATGAAAAGCAATCAGCCCCAGCATTTT
d_gene: NA; abundance: once; v_gene: TRBV19; j_gene: TRBJ1-1; CDR3aa: CASSYGEKVEAFF; CDR3nt: TGTGCCAGTAGTTACGGTGAAAAGGTTGAAGCTTTCTTT
d_gene: NA; abundance: NA; v_gene: TRBV29-1; j_gene: TRBJ2-3; CDR3aa: CSVRLSDTQYF; CDR3nt: TGCAGCGTTAGGTTATCAGATACGCAGTATTTT
d_gene: TRBD1; abundance: NA; v_gene: TRBV27; j_gene: TRBJ1-2; CDR3aa: CASRRGDGTGRGYTF; CDR3nt: TGTGCCAGCAGACGTGGGGACGGGACAGGGAGAGGCTACACCTTC
d_gene: NA; abundance: NA; v_gene: TRBV6-5; j_gene: TRBJ1-5; CDR3aa: CASSPAGLRNQPQHF; CDR3nt: TGTGCCAGCAGCCCGGCGGGGCTTAGGAATCAGCCCCAGCATTTT
d_gene: NA; abundance: NA; v_gene: TRBV6-5; j_gene: TRBJ1-1; CDR3aa: CASIRGTEAFF; CDR3nt: TGTGCCAGCATTCGAGGTACTGAAGCTTTCTTT
d_gene: NA; abundance: NA; v_gene: TRBV10-3; j_gene: TRBJ2-1; CDR3aa: CAISLGSSSYNEQFF; CDR3nt: TGTGCCATCAGTCTGGGGTCGAGCTCCTACAATGAGCAGTTCTTC